The TCR beta chain under discussion was sequenced for a study of T cells in women clearing cervical HPV infection. Across the study: Controls gave blood once infection was undetectable; cases at lesion identification.

As regards this clone: Sequencing ends 3 residues short of the CDR3 end; the germline J gene provides the rest.

From germline, CDR1 is SEHNR and CDR2 FQNEAQ (reference sequence). The CDR3 is 15 residues long. V lost 0 bases to trimming and J lost 2 bases, with 10 bases between them. The method was immunoSEQ multiplex PCR; TCRdb's version includes in-frame clones alone and lacks a portion of them. Its listing shows about 27,000 clones. This receptor was obtained from a woman between 18 and 70 years old with a cervical HPV16 infection that either progressed to CIN3+ or cleared (not recorded which). This chain connects TRBV7-9 to TRBJ2-5; D gene ambiguous. The source material was blood buffy coat. The DNA read from the CDR3 is TGTGCCAGCAGCTTAGCGTTACAGACACAAGAGACC. Translation: CASSLALQTQET. The full-length CDR3 reads as CASSLALQTQETQYF.